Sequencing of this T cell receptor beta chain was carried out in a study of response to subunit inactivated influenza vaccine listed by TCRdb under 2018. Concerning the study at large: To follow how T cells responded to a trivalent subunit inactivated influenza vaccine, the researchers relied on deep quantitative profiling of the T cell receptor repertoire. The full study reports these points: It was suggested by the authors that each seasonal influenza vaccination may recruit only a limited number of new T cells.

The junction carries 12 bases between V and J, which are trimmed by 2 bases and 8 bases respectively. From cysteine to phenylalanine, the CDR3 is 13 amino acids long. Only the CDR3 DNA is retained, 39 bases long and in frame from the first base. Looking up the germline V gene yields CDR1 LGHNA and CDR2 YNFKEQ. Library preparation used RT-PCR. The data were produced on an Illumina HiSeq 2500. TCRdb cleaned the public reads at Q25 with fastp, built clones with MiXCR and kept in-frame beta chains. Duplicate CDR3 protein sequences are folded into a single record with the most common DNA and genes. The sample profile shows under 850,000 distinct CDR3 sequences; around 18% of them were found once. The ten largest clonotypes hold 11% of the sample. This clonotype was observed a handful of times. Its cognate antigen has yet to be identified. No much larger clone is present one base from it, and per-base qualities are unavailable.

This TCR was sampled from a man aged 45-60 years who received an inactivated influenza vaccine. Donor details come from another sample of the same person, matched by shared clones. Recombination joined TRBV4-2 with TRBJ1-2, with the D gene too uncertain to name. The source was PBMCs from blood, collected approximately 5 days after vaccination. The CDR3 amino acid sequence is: CASSQIGEDGYTF. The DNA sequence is TGTGCCAGCAGCCAAATCGGGGAAGACGGCTACACCTTC.